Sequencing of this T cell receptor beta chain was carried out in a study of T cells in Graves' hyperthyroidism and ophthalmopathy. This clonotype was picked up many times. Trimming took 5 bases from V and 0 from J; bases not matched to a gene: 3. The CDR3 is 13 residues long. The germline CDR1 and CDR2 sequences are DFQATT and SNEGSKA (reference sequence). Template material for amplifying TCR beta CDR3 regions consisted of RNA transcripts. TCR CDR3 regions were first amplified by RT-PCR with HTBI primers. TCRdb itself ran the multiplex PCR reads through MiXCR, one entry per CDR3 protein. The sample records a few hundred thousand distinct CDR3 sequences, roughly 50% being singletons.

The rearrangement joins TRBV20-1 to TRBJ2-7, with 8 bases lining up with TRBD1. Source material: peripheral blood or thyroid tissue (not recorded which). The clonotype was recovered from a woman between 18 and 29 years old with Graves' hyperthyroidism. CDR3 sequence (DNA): TGCAGTGCTCCCGGGACAGGCTCCTACGAGCAGTACTTC. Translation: CSAPGTGSYEQYF.